Listed below are T cell receptor beta chains from one sample, sequenced in a study of T cell repertoires in ileal Crohn's disease. Method: immunoSEQ multiplex PCR; TCRdb's copy keeps in-frame clones and lacks some. Among around 1,700 clones, about nine tenths were seen once, and the ten largest hold 4%. Specimen: ileal tissue. All receptors derive from an adult with Crohn's disease. CDR3s include the opening cysteine and the closing phenylalanine or tryptophan. D genes are given only for firm matches. Clone size is not always given. Where it is, it says once, few, many or a class for expanded clones.

CDR3aa: CASSEGTGLETQYF
CDR3nt: TGTGCCAGCAGCGAAGGGACAGGGTTGGAGACCCAGTACTTC
v_gene: TRBV7-2
d_gene: TRBD1
j_gene: TRBJ2-5
abundance: .
len: 14

CDR3aa: CASSPGQSSGNTIYF
CDR3nt: TGTGCCAGCAGCCCGGGACAGAGCTCTGGAAACACCATATATTTT
v_gene: TRBV5-4
d_gene: TRBD1
j_gene: TRBJ1-3
abundance: .
len: 15

CDR3aa: CASSEGDGFYGYTF
CDR3nt: TGTGCCAGCAGTGAAGGGGATGGATTCTATGGCTACACCTTC
v_gene: TRBV25-1
d_gene: .
j_gene: TRBJ1-2
abundance: .
len: 14

CDR3aa: CASSPRRLAGAETQYF
CDR3nt: TGTGCCAGCAGCCCGCGTCGGCTAGCGGGGGCAGAGACCCAGTACTTC
v_gene: TRBV7-2
d_gene: TRBD2
j_gene: TRBJ2-5
abundance: .
len: 16

CDR3aa: CASSPLAGGRYGTDTQYF
CDR3nt: TGTGCCAGCAGTCCCCTAGCGGGAGGGAGGTATGGCACAGATACGCAGTATTTT
v_gene: TRBV27
d_gene: TRBD2
j_gene: TRBJ2-3
abundance: .
len: 18

CDR3aa: CAWSVQGNTDTQYF
CDR3nt: TGTGCCTGGAGTGTACAGGGTAACACAGATACGCAGTATTTT
v_gene: TRBV30
d_gene: .
j_gene: TRBJ2-3
abundance: .
len: 14

CDR3aa: CASSVAGQGSPYEQYF
CDR3nt: TGTGCCAGCAGCGTAGCGGGACAGGGGTCCCCCTACGAGCAGTACTTC
v_gene: TRBV9
d_gene: TRBD1
j_gene: TRBJ2-7
abundance: .
len: 16

CDR3aa: CASSLGRQGYNSPLHF
CDR3nt: TGCGCCAGCAGCTTGGGACGACAGGGGTATAATTCACCCCTCCACTTT
v_gene: TRBV5-1
d_gene: TRBD1
j_gene: TRBJ1-6
abundance: .
len: 16

CDR3aa: CAWSVVQGGSPLHF
CDR3nt: TGTGCCTGGAGTGTCGTGCAGGGAGGCTCACCCCTCCACTTT
v_gene: TRBV30
d_gene: .
j_gene: TRBJ1-6
abundance: once
len: 14

CDR3aa: CASSLLGRNSGNTIYF
CDR3nt: TGTGCCAGCAGCTTACTCGGCCGGAACTCTGGAAACACCATATATTTT
v_gene: TRBV7-8
d_gene: .
j_gene: TRBJ1-3
abundance: .
len: 16

CDR3aa: CSANQAGEEFF
CDR3nt: TGCAGTGCCAACCAAGCGGGAGAGGAGTTCTTC
v_gene: TRBV20-1
d_gene: TRBD2
j_gene: TRBJ2-1
abundance: .
len: 11

CDR3aa: CASKYRGQAQPQHF
CDR3nt: TGTGCCAGCAAGTACAGGGGGCAGGCTCAGCCCCAGCATTTT
v_gene: TRBV2
d_gene: TRBD1
j_gene: TRBJ1-5
abundance: once
len: 14

CDR3aa: CAWSVGTNTEAFF
CDR3nt: TGTGCCTGGAGTGTTGGTACGAACACTGAAGCTTTCTTT
v_gene: TRBV30
d_gene: .
j_gene: TRBJ1-1
abundance: .
len: 13

CDR3aa: CASSPQGNQPQHF
CDR3nt: TGTGCCAGCAGCCCACAGGGAAATCAGCCCCAGCATTTT
v_gene: TRBV7-9
d_gene: .
j_gene: TRBJ1-5
abundance: .
len: 13

CDR3aa: CASSPNGGWTGTEAFF
CDR3nt: TGTGCCAGCAGCCCCAACGGGGGCTGGACGGGCACTGAAGCTTTCTTT
v_gene: TRBV6-6
d_gene: .
j_gene: TRBJ1-1
abundance: .
len: 16

CDR3aa: CASSHDSASNQPQHF
CDR3nt: TGTGCCAGCAGCCATGACTCAGCTAGCAATCAGCCCCAGCATTTT
v_gene: TRBV4-2
d_gene: .
j_gene: TRBJ1-5
abundance: .
len: 15

CDR3aa: CASSSRGALNYGYTF
CDR3nt: TGTGCCAGCAGCTCCCGGGGGGCGCTTAACTATGGCTACACCTTC
v_gene: TRBV7-2
d_gene: .
j_gene: TRBJ1-2
abundance: once
len: 15

CDR3aa: CASINPVVNEAFF
CDR3nt: TGTGCCAGCATCAACCCGGTGGTGAATGAAGCTTTCTTT
v_gene: TRBV7-9
d_gene: .
j_gene: TRBJ1-1
abundance: .
len: 13

CDR3aa: CASSLLGQGLNQPQHF
CDR3nt: TGTGCCAGCAGCTTGTTGGGACAGGGCCTAAATCAGCCCCAGCATTTT
v_gene: TRBV7-2
d_gene: TRBD1
j_gene: TRBJ1-5
abundance: .
len: 16

CDR3aa: CASSPTPTGELFF
CDR3nt: TGTGCCAGCAGCCCCACCCCCACCGGGGAGCTGTTTTTT
v_gene: TRBV11-3
d_gene: .
j_gene: TRBJ2-2
abundance: .
len: 13

CDR3aa: CASRDTGGASGTF
CDR3nt: TGTGCCAGCAGGGACACAGGGGGCGCTTCGGGGACCTTC
v_gene: TRBV27
d_gene: TRBD1
j_gene: TRBJ1-2
abundance: .
len: 13

CDR3aa: CASGTGGNEQYF
CDR3nt: TGTGCCTCCGGGACAGGGGGCAACGAGCAGTACTTC
v_gene: TRBV19
d_gene: TRBD1
j_gene: TRBJ2-7
abundance: once
len: 12

CDR3aa: CASSEAYRKSTDTQYF
CDR3nt: TGTGCCAGCAGTGAAGCGTATCGGAAATCCACAGATACGCAGTATTTT
v_gene: TRBV6-1
d_gene: .
j_gene: TRBJ2-3
abundance: .
len: 16

CDR3aa: CASSAWTGRGTEAFF
CDR3nt: TGCGCCAGCAGCGCGTGGACAGGCCGGGGGACTGAAGCTTTCTTT
v_gene: TRBV5-1
d_gene: TRBD1
j_gene: TRBJ1-1
abundance: .
len: 15

CDR3aa: CASSPQGRYGYTF
CDR3nt: TGTGCCAGCAGTCCACAGGGAAGATATGGCTACACCTTC
v_gene: TRBV6-5
d_gene: .
j_gene: TRBJ1-2
abundance: .
len: 13

CDR3aa: CASSTGQGTQETQYF
CDR3nt: TGTGCCAGCAGTACCGGACAGGGGACCCAAGAGACCCAGTACTTC
v_gene: TRBV27
d_gene: TRBD1
j_gene: TRBJ2-5
abundance: .
len: 15

CDR3aa: CASSLSAGDYGYTF
CDR3nt: TGTGCCAGCAGCTTAAGTGCGGGTGACTATGGCTACACCTTC
v_gene: TRBV5-5
d_gene: .
j_gene: TRBJ1-2
abundance: .
len: 14

CDR3aa: CASSYSNGGNYGYTF
CDR3nt: TGTGCCAGCAGTTACTCGAACGGGGGGAACTATGGCTACACCTTC
v_gene: TRBV6-5
d_gene: .
j_gene: TRBJ1-2
abundance: .
len: 15

CDR3aa: CASSQGGGAADTQYF
CDR3nt: TGTGCCAGCAGCCAAGGGGGAGGTGCGGCAGATACGCAGTATTTT
v_gene: TRBV4-2
d_gene: .
j_gene: TRBJ2-3
abundance: .
len: 15

CDR3aa: CASSLTLDTEAFF
CDR3nt: TGTGCCAGCAGCTTAACTCTGGACACTGAAGCTTTCTTT
v_gene: TRBV7-3
d_gene: .
j_gene: TRBJ1-1
abundance: .
len: 13

CDR3aa: CSALGQEDNTF
CDR3nt: TGCAGTGCTCTTGGACAGGAGGATAACACCTTC
v_gene: TRBV20-1
d_gene: TRBD1
j_gene: TRBJ1-2
abundance: .
len: 11

CDR3aa: CASSSPGLAGNEQFF
CDR3nt: TGTGCCAGCAGCTCCCCTGGACTAGCGGGAAATGAGCAGTTCTTC
v_gene: TRBV11-1
d_gene: TRBD2
j_gene: TRBJ2-1
abundance: .
len: 15

CDR3aa: CASSSTGMNEQFF
CDR3nt: TGCGCCAGCAGCTCTACAGGGATGAATGAGCAGTTCTTC
v_gene: TRBV5-1
d_gene: .
j_gene: TRBJ2-1
abundance: .
len: 13

CDR3aa: CASSVRGDSNQPQHF
CDR3nt: TGTGCCAGCAGCGTTCGGGGAGATAGCAATCAGCCCCAGCATTTT
v_gene: TRBV9
d_gene: .
j_gene: TRBJ1-5
abundance: .
len: 15

CDR3aa: CASSSGNSPLHF
CDR3nt: TGTGCCAGCAGTTCTGGAAATTCACCCCTCCACTTT
v_gene: TRBV28
d_gene: .
j_gene: TRBJ1-6
abundance: .
len: 12